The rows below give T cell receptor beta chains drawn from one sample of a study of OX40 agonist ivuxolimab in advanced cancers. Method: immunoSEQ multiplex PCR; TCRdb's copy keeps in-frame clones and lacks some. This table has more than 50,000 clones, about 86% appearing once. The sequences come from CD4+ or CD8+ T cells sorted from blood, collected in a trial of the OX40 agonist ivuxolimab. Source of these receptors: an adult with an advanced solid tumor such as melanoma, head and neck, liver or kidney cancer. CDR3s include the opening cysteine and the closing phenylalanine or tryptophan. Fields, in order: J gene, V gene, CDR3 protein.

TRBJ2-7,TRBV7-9,CASSLNPGTGQYF
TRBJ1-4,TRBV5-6,CASSSYGRETTNEKLFF
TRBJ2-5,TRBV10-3,CAISGGWTGVPEQYF
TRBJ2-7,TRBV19,CASSNRLAGGRISYEQYF
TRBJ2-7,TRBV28,CASSFQGRSYEQYF
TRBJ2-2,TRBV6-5,CAIKGGGAHGELFF
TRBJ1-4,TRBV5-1,CASSLDRGPNEKLFF
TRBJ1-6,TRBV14,CASSQGGRNSPLHF
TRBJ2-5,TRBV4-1,CASSQDNSLETQYF
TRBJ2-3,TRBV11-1,CASSLVGLAGGADTQYF
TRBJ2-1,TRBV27,CASSLGRLAGGYKGLNEQFF
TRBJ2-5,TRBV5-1,CASSLPDRLRETQYF
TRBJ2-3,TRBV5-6,CASSLCSRGLSDTQYF
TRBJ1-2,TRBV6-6,CASWKTGNYGYTF
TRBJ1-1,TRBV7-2,CASSLMGTEAFF
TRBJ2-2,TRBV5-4,CASSPASAGAVTGELFF
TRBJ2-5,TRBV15,CATSIDRGGYMTQYF
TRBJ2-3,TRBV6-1,CASSPTGIGTDTQYF
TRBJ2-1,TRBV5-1,CASSLAPNREQFF
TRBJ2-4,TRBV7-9,CASSLAGGQGDIQYF
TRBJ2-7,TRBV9,CASSVKGGTEQYF
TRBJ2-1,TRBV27,CASSRRLADLKYNEQFF
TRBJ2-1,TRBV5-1,CASSLSPTGIGEQFF
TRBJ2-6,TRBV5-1,CASSLVASKVSGANVLTF
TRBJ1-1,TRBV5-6,CASSFGRGWEAFF
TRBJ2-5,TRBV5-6,CASAWASGETQYF
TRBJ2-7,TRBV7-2,CASSLARTSGAAYEQYF
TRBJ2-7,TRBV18,CASSPPGGTPGEQYF
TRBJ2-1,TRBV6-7,CASSYGVLGVWTYNEQFF
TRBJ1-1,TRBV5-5,CASSLYQGSSTEAFF
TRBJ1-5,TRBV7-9,CASSQGGGGQPQHF
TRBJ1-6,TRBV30,CAWSGDTRNSPLHF
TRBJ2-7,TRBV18,CASSPNGGTYEQYF
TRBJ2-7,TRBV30,CAWKGDRGYEQYF
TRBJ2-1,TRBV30,CAWSEGLARGEQFF
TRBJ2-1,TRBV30,CAWGPGPRLFF
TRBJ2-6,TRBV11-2,CASSLRDKLALTF
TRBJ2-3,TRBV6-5,CASSYESADTQYF
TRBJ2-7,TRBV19,CASSPRGRGDYEQYF
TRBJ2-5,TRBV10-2,CASRLEETQYF
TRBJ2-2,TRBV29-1,CSVAMTRGGTGELFF
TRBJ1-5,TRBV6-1,CASSEVGRGNQPQHF
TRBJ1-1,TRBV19,CASSIGDWVVTEAFF
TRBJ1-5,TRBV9,CASSVGIGGPQPQHF
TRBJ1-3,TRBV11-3,CASSLGLSSGNTIYF
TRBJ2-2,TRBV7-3,CASSLSPSVAGAGELFF
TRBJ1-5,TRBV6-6,CASTLDNANGNQPQHF
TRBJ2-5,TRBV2,CASRAGQSQETQYF
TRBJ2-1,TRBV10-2,CASSESIQESSYNEQFF
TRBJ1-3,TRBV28,CASSLSGAVLSGNTIYF
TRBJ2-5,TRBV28,CASSVPGLQETQYF
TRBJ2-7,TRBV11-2,CASSYLAGGAYEQYF
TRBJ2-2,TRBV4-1,CASSQGGLAGVGTGELFF
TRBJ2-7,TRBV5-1,CASSPDGYYEQYF
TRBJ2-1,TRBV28,CASALTIAGDLWGEQFF
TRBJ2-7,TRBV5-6,CASTSSGGRNEQYF
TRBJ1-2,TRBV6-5,CASSPWTGGDYGYTF
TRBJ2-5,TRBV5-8,CASSLPRGRETQYF
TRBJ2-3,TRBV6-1,CASSERTPVADTQYF